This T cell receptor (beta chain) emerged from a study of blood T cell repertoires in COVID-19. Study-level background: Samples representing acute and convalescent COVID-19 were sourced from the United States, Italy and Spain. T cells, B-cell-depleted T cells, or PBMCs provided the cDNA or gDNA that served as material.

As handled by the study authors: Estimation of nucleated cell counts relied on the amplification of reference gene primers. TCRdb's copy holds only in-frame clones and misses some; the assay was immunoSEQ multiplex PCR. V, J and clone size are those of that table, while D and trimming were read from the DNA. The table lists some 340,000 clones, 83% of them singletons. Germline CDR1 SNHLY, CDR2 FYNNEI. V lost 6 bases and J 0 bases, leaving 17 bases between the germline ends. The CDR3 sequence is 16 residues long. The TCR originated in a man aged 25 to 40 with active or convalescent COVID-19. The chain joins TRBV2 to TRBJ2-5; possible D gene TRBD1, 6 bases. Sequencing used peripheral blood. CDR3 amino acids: CASSPEDRAYQETQYF. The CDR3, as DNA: TGTGCCAGCAGCCCCGAGGACAGAGCCTACCAAGAGACCCAGTACTTC.